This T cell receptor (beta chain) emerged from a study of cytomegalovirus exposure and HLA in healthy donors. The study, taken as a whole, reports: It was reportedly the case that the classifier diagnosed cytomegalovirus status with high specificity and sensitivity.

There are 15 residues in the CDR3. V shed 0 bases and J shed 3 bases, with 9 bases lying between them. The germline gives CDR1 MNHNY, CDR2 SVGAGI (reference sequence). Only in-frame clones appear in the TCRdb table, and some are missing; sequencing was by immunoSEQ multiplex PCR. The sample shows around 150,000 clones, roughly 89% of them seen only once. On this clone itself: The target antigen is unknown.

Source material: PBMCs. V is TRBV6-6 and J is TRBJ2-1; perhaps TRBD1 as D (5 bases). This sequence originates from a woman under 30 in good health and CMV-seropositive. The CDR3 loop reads CASSYSQGHYNEQFF. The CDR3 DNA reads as TGTGCCAGCAGTTACTCGCAGGGTCACTACAATGAGCAGTTCTTC.